The 12 T cell receptor beta chains in this list originate from one sample, sequenced in a study of T cell repertoires in cytomegalovirus infection (dated by TCRdb to between 2018 and 2021). Sequenced using an Illumina HiSeq 1500. TCRdb reanalyzed the raw reads on its own, using fastp at Q25 for trimming and MiXCR for clone calling, and kept in-frame beta chains. When rows share a CDR3 protein, they turn into one entry using the most common DNA and genes. The sample table contains roughly 730,000 distinct CDR3 sequences; only one count was recorded for about 30% of them. The leading ten clones occupy roughly 18% of the sample. No antigen is known for these receptors. The treatment or condition label on this specimen signifies: in vitro stimulation with specific CMV peptide epitopes to enrich CMV-specific T cells. Sample: cultured PBMCs, taken from culture after CMV antigen stimulation. These receptors were taken from a human donor in good health (CMV status not recorded). Some clones in this sample may be carry-over from other donors' samples.

This clonotype has only a few counts. This sequence joins TRBV6-2 or TRBV6-3 and TRBJ1-1; TRBD1 matches at 8 bases. The CDR3 extends over 16 amino acids. V was pared by 6 bases and J by 2 bases, with 11 bases of the junction left unmatched. The germline V gene has CDR1 MNHEY and CDR2 SVGEGT. As DNA, the CDR3 is TGTGCCAGCAGCAGGATAGGACAGGGTATAAACACTGAAGCTTTCTTT. Protein product: CASSRIGQGINTEAFF.

This clonotype was picked up one time. This chain connects TRBV3-1 to TRBJ1-2; possible D gene TRBD1, 6 bases. The germline V and J ends were trimmed by 4 bases and 7 bases, with 10 bases remaining between them. This CDR3 comprises 12 residues. Per germline, CDR1 LGHDT and CDR2 YNNKEL (reference sequence). The CDR3: CASSRRQAGYTF. CDR3 nucleotide sequence: TGTGCCAGCAGCCGGCGACAGGCTGGCTACACCTTC.

The chain uses TRBV7-2 and TRBJ2-1; TRBD2 matches at 7 bases. This CDR3 spans 14 amino acids. V trimming: 4 bases; J trimming: 10 bases; junction bases outside the gene matches: 10. The germline V gene has CDR1 SGHTA and CDR2 FQGNSA. CDR3 region: CASSSLFRGVEQFF. The CDR3 DNA reads TGTGCCAGCAGCTCCCTTTTTCGGGGGGTGGAGCAGTTCTTC.

The chain uses TRBV11-2 and TRBJ2-3; D possibly corresponds to TRBD1 (6 bases). There are 14 residues in the CDR3. Germline V gives CDR1 SGHAT, CDR2 FQNNGV. V lost 5 bases to trimming and J lost 3 bases, with 12 bases between them. CDR3 region: CASSPGQTTDTQYF. CDR3 coding DNA: TGTGCCAGCAGCCCCGGACAGACTACAGATACGCAGTATTTT.

The J gene is TRBJ1-3, the V gene TRBV28; 9 bases line up with TRBD1. Germline loops: CDR1 MDHEN, CDR2 SYDVKM. This CDR3 is built from 17 residues. With 6 bases clipped from V and 3 bases from J, the junction kept 12 bases outside the gene matches. DNA of the CDR3: TGTGCCAGCAGCCTTGAGGGAAGGACAGGGGATGGAAACACCATATATTTT. It is translated as CASSLEGRTGDGNTIYF.

The V and J genes are TRBV7-2 and TRBJ2-5; the match to TRBD2 covers 8 bases. With V trimmed by 3 bases and J by 0 bases, 3 bases remained unmatched. The germline V gene encodes CDR1 SGHTA and CDR2 FQGNSA. There are 15 residues in the CDR3. Here the CDR3 reads CASSLRLAYQETQYF. The DNA of the CDR3 is TGTGCCAGCAGCTTGAGACTAGCGTACCAAGAGACCCAGTACTTC.

The chain recombines TRBV20-1 with TRBJ1-4; 8 positions agree with TRBD1. CDR1 DFQATT and CDR2 SNEGSKA come from the germline V gene (reference sequence). The CDR3 runs 16 residues. V trimming: 6 bases; J trimming: 0 bases; junction bases outside the gene matches: 9. In DNA, the CDR3 is TGCAGTGCAAGGACAGGGAAGTGGGCAACTAATGAAAAACTGTTTTTT. Its translation is CSARTGKWATNEKLFF.

The J gene is TRBJ2-1, the V gene TRBV2; D ambiguous. Germline V gene lookup returns CDR1 SNHLY and CDR2 FYNNEI. CDR3 length: 13 residues. V was clipped by 7 bases and J by 3 bases, with 10 bases between them. In DNA form, the CDR3 reads TGTGCCAGCAATGTACGAAGCTACAATGAGCAGTTCTTC. This gives the protein CASNVRSYNEQFF.

The chain is built from TRBV19 and TRBJ2-3, with TRBD2 identical over 12 bases. CDR1 LNHDA and CDR2 SQIVND come from the germline V gene (reference sequence). This CDR3 region has 14 residues. The ends lost 7 bases at V and 6 bases at J; junction bases unmatched: 5. This CDR3 is CASTRLAGVDTQYF. The CDR3 DNA sequence: TGTGCCAGTACACGACTAGCGGGAGTGGATACGCAGTATTTT.

The chain couples TRBV19 to TRBJ2-1; D is unresolved. The V gene lost 10 bases and the J gene lost 0 bases, with 19 bases spanning the gap. Germline V lookup: CDR1 LNHDA, CDR2 SQIVND (reference sequence). This CDR3 spans 16 amino acids. As DNA, the CDR3 is TGTGCCACCAAATTGGGTTGGGCTCTCTCCTACAATGAGCAGTTCTTC. Its translation: CATKLGWALSYNEQFF.

The V gene is TRBV2, the J gene TRBJ2-3, with TRBD2 identical over 12 bases. The CDR3 extends over 14 amino acids. Germline V gives CDR1 SNHLY, CDR2 FYNNEI. V lost 7 bases and J lost 6; bases outside the gene matches: 5. This CDR3 reads CASKAGTSGDTQYF. As DNA, the CDR3 is TGTGCCAGCAAGGCAGGGACTAGCGGGGATACGCAGTATTTT. Supplemented by reference TRBV2 and TRBJ2-3, the full variable domain reads EPEVTQTPSHQVTQMGQEVILRCVPISNHLYFYWYRQILGQKVEFLVSFYNNEISEKSEIFDDQFSVERPDGSNFTLKIRSTKLEDSAMYFCASKAGTSGDTQYFGPGTRLTVL.

The J gene is TRBJ2-7, the V gene TRBV19, with D perhaps assigned TRBD1 or TRBD2 (5 bases each). The CDR3 extends over 14 amino acids. CDR1 LNHDA and CDR2 SQIVND come from the germline V gene (reference sequence). Trimming cost V 4 bases and J 4 bases, with 14 bases left between them. In nucleotides, the CDR3 is TGTGCCAGTAGTAACGACATGGGGGAATACGAGCAGTACTTC. Its translation is CASSNDMGEYEQYF. The full variable domain, with the rest looked up from reference TRBV19 and TRBJ2-7, is DGGITQSPKYLFRKEGQNVTLSCEQNLNHDAMYWYRQDPGQGLRLIYYSQIVNDFQKGDIAEGYSVSREKKESFPLTVTSAQKNPTAFYLCASSNDMGEYEQYFGPGTRLTVT.